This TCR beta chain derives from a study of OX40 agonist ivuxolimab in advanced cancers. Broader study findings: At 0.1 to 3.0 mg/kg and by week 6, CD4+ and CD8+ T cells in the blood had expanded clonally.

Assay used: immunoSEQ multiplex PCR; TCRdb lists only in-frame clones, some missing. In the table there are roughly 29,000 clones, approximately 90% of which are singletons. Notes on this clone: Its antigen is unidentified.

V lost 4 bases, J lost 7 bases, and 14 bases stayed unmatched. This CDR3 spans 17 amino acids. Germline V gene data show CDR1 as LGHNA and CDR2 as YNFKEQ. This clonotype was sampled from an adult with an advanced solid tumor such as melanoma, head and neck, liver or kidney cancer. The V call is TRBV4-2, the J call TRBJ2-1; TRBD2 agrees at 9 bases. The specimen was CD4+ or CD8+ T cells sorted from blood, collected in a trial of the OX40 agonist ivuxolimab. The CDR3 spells CASSPFTGREGQNEQFF. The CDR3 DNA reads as TGTGCCAGCAGCCCTTTCACGGGGCGGGAGGGCCAAAATGAGCAGTTCTTC.